This TCR beta chain derives from a study of blood T cell repertoires in COVID-19. Study-wide background: Acute and convalescent COVID-19 samples came from the United States, Italy and Spain.

Authors' data handling: By means of reference gene primer amplification, nucleated cell counts were estimated. Sequencing used immunoSEQ multiplex PCR; TCRdb keeps in-frame clones, though not all of them. Clone size and the V and J calls come from that table; the DNA yielded D and trimming. The sample contains 200,000 to 250,000 clones, 70% to 90% of which appear only once. This CDR3 has 15 amino acids. Germline V gene sequence: CDR1 SGHAT, CDR2 FQNNGV. With V trimmed by 6 bases and J by 8 bases, 11 bases remained unmatched. The J gene is TRBJ2-3, the V gene TRBV11-2, with 10 bases identical to TRBD2. This clonotype was obtained from a woman in her late teens or twenties who had recovered from COVID-19. Sequencing was done on a sample of peripheral blood. CDR3 DNA sequence: TGTGCCAGCAGATCCGCCGGGACTAGCGTCGGTACGCAGTATTTT. Its translation is CASRSAGTSVGTQYF.